The 15 T cell receptor beta chains below come from one sample, sequenced in a study of blood T cell repertoires in COVID-19. Data came from immunoSEQ multiplex PCR; TCRdb stores just in-frame clones and leaves some out. The table lists approximately 260,000 clones, 88% of them singletons. The sequenced sample was peripheral blood. The receptors stem from a woman aged 40 to 50 who had recovered from COVID-19.

Regarding this clone: This CDR3 is also generated by other DNA sequences in the sample. V is TRBV7-2 and J is TRBJ1-5, with 9 positions matching TRBD1. Germline-derived CDR1 and CDR2 are SGHTA and FQGNSA. The V and J ends lost 1 base and 4 bases, in that order; junction bases with no gene match: 2. The CDR3 sequence is 15 residues long. The CDR3 spells CASSLEGQGNQPQHF. The CDR3 DNA follows: TGTGCCAGCAGCTTAGAGGGACAGGGAAATCAGCCCCAGCATTTT.

In its sample, this clone was seen once. J is TRBJ2-3 and V is TRBV5-5; possibly TRBD1 for D (6 bases). Germline CDR1 SGHKS, CDR2 YYEKEE (reference sequence). The CDR3 consists of 16 residues. The V and J ends lost 0 bases and 6 bases respectively, with 17 bases between them. The CDR3 loop is CASSLDRAGERDTQYF. Written as DNA, the CDR3 is TGTGCCAGCAGCTTGGATAGGGCAGGGGAAAGGGATACGCAGTATTTT. Together with reference TRBV5-5 and TRBJ2-3, the CDR3 gives the full variable domain: DAGVTQSPTHLIKTRGQQVTLRCSPISGHKSVSWYQQVLGQGPQFIFQYYEKEERGRGNFPDRFSARQFPNYSSELNVNALLLGDSALYLCASSLDRAGERDTQYFGPGTRLTVL.

The chain combines TRBV9 with TRBJ1-3, with 7 positions matching TRBD1. The germline V gene has CDR1 SGDLS and CDR2 YYNGEE. CDR3 length equals 16 residues. Losses at the gene ends were 2 bases for V and 0 bases for J; bases not matched to a gene: 5. CDR3: CASSVGDSFSGNTIYF. The CDR3 nucleotides read TGTGCCAGCAGCGTGGGGGACAGCTTCTCTGGAAACACCATATATTTT. Full variable domain (remainder filled in from reference TRBV9 and TRBJ1-3): DSGVTQTPKHLITATGQRVTLRCSPRSGDLSVYWYQQSLDQGLQFLIQYYNGEERAKGNILERFSAQQFPDLHSELNLSSLELGDSALYFCASSVGDSFSGNTIYFGEGSWLTVV.

The genes are TRBV7-3 and TRBJ2-3; D remains unclear. Germline lookup yields CDR1 SGHTA and CDR2 FQGTGA. The CDR3 is 14 residues long. Trimming took 2 bases from V and 0 from J, leaving 6 bases between them. The CDR3 DNA follows: TGTGCCAGCAGCTTAGGGCCTAGCACAGATACGCAGTATTTT. Translation: CASSLGPSTDTQYF. Filled out from reference TRBV7-3 and TRBJ2-3, the complete variable domain reads GAGVSQTPSNKVTEKGKYVELRCDPISGHTALYWYRQSLGQGPEFLIYFQGTGAADDSGLPNDRFFAVRPEGSVSTLKIQRTERGDSAVYLCASSLGPSTDTQYFGPGTRLTVL.

This chain connects TRBV24-1 to TRBJ1-5; TRBD1 agrees at 9 bases. This CDR3 spans 12 amino acids. CDR1 and CDR2 (germline): KGHDR, SFDVKD. V lost 10 bases to trimming and J lost 6 bases; unmatched junction nucleotides: 3. The DNA of the CDR3 is TGTGCCACAGGGACAGGGACTCAGCCCCAGCATTTT. Translation gives CATGTGTQPQHF.

The chain recombines TRBV5-1 with TRBJ2-2, with D possibly TRBD1 on 6 matching bases. Germline V gene data show CDR1 as SGHRS and CDR2 as YFSETQ. V was cut by 4 bases and J by 3 bases, with 19 bases left in between. This CDR3 is 17 amino acids long. The CDR3 here is CASSRRPETGYTGELFF. CDR3 nucleotides: TGCGCCAGCAGCCGGAGGCCTGAGACAGGCTACACCGGGGAGCTGTTTTTT.

This chain joins TRBV2 and TRBJ1-2; D is perhaps TRBD1 (6 bases). The length of the CDR3 is 13 residues. Germline CDR1 SNHLY, CDR2 FYNNEI. V was cut by 6 bases and J by 3 bases, with 11 bases left in between. CDR3 sequence reads: CASRQGSDYGYTF. CDR3 bases: TGTGCCAGCAGACAGGGATCTGACTATGGCTACACCTTC.

V is TRBV6-5 and J is TRBJ2-5; D is unclear. CDR1 and CDR2 from the germline V gene are MNHEY and SVGAGI. With 0 bases removed from V and 1 base from J, the gap between germline ends came to 6 bases. This CDR3 spans 14 amino acids. Written as DNA, the CDR3 is TGTGCCAGCAGTTACTCGGGCACCCAAGAGACCCAGTACTTC. Protein: CASSYSGTQETQYF.

The chain joins TRBV27 to TRBJ2-7, with 7 bases that match TRBD1. V was clipped by 4 bases and J by 2 bases; unmatched bases: 8. Germline lookup yields CDR1 MNHEY and CDR2 SMNVEV (reference sequence). The CDR3 is 15 amino acids. CDR3 DNA sequence: TGTGCCAGCAGTTCGGGACAGCCGGGAACCTACGAGCAGTACTTC. Protein sequence: CASSSGQPGTYEQYF.

V is TRBV4-3 and J is TRBJ1-6, with TRBD1 matching over 7 bases. Germline V CDR1 and CDR2: LGHNA, YSLEER. The junction had 4 bases not matched to a gene; V was cut back by 0 bases and J by 11 bases. This CDR3 contains 14 residues. The CDR3: CASSQDRGWPPLHF. The CDR3 coding sequence is TGCGCCAGCAGCCAAGACAGGGGGTGGCCACCCCTCCACTTT.

The chain is built from TRBV7-2 and TRBJ1-2; possibly TRBD1 for D (5 bases). In germline, CDR1 is SGHTA, CDR2 FQGNSA. This CDR3 region has 16 residues. With 5 bases removed from V and 4 bases from J, the gap between germline ends came to 20 bases. CDR3 protein: CASSPTGGGGSYGYTF. In DNA form, the CDR3 reads TGTGCCAGCAGCCCGACGGGTGGGGGAGGGAGCTATGGCTACACCTTC.

This chain links TRBV4-2 with TRBJ2-6; weak D call: TRBD1 (5 bases). Germline CDR1 and CDR2: LGHNA and YNFKEQ. Trimming left V 5 bases short and J 0 bases short, with 8 bases between. This CDR3 contains 15 residues. The CDR3 here is CASSTQASGANVLTF. The CDR3 DNA follows: TGTGCCAGCAGCACACAGGCCTCTGGGGCCAACGTCCTGACTTTC.

The chain couples TRBV19 to TRBJ1-3; 9 bases are shared with TRBD1. The V segment lost 4 bases and the J segment 3 bases; nucleotides outside the gene matches: 7. Germline assignment: CDR1 LNHDA and CDR2 SQIVND (reference sequence). The CDR3 consists of 16 residues. The CDR3 protein is CASSTRDREDGNTIYF. The DNA of the CDR3 is TGTGCCAGTAGTACCAGGGACAGGGAGGATGGAAACACCATATATTTT.

The V gene is TRBV6-5, the J gene TRBJ1-2; perhaps TRBD1 as D (5 bases). This CDR3 region has 13 residues. V was trimmed by 7 bases and J by 8 bases, leaving 17 bases between them. The germline gives CDR1 MNHEY, CDR2 SVGAGI. CDR3 in amino acids: CASTQSGAQGYTF. The DNA of the CDR3 is TGTGCCAGCACCCAAAGTGGGGCGCAAGGCTACACCTTC.

The CDR3 DNA reads TGTGCCAGCAGCCAAGATACGACCCCGGGGGGCTGGTATGGCTACACCTTC. Its translation: CASSQDTTPGGWYGYTF. The chain recombines TRBV3-1 (or the pseudogene TRBV3-2) with TRBJ1-2; tentative D call: TRBD1 (6 bases). V was clipped by 0 bases and J by 5 bases, with 19 bases between them. The CDR3 consists of 17 residues. Germline CDR1 LGHDT, CDR2 YNNKEL (reference sequence).